This TCR beta chain was profiled in a study of cytomegalovirus exposure and HLA in healthy donors. Whole-study results and caveats: Accurate prediction of HLA-A and HLA-B alleles (for most subjects) was reportedly achieved from TCR beta sequences.

Researchers ran the PCR with 60 Vbeta and 13 Jbeta primers. The assay was immunoSEQ multiplex PCR, and TCRdb's table has in-frame clones only and misses some. This table holds under 200,000 clones, 82% found once. Turning to this clone: Its target is not known.

The sample taken for sequencing was PBMCs. The sequence derives from a male donor in good health and CMV-seropositive.

The CDR3 DNA sequence: TGTGCCAGCAGCACCTTAACAGGGATCCTACCTGAAGCTTTCTTT. This translates into CASSTLTGILPEAFF. The genes are TRBV27 and TRBJ1-1, with a tentative D call TRBD1 (6 bases). V lost 6 bases, J lost 6 bases, and 20 bases lay in between. CDR1 MNHEY and CDR2 SMNVEV come from the germline V gene (reference sequence). The CDR3 totals 15 residues.